This T cell receptor beta chain appears in the sequencing data of a study of a mutant IDH1 vaccine in newly diagnosed glioma (TCRdb year 2021). For the wider study: Of the 25 to 40 patients who were treated, about 62% were male and about 40% were female, and the mean age was around 40 years. Prior to enrollment, patients had been given standard therapy consisting of radiotherapy alone, temozolomide alone, or radiochemotherapy with temozolomide, with the combination given to most patients. Peripheral blood was drawn at six visits: V03 (baseline), V05, V07, V10, V12 and V13. Longitudinal TCRB deep sequencing was done for 25 to 30 treated patients, wherever samples were available for exploratory analyses. The investigation overall reported the following: Vaccine-induced immune responses across multiple MHC alleles were detected in 80% to 95% of patients. Selection of PBMC samples for TCRB deep sequencing was based on availability. Changes in the top peripheral T cell clonotypes picked up by TCRB sequencing did not appear to be linked to pseudoprogression. The authors noted that analyses of patient blood samples could not be reproduced because of sample limitations.

The library was obtained by the immunoSEQ multiplex PCR assay. Rearranged TCR beta chain sequences were amplified using the hsTCRB Kit according to the manufacturer's protocol. TCRB libraries were sequenced on an Illumina MiSeq. Per the original workflow: The kit vendor's proprietary platform handled demultiplexing, trimming and gene mapping. Held by TCRdb, this immuneACCESS table contains in-frame sequences only and omits some clones. Under half of the omission traces to an unresolved V gene where checked; the cause of the rest is unknown. Clone size and the V and J calls come from that table; the DNA yielded D and trimming. The sample has approximately 70,000 clones on record, 60% to 85% of them singletons. About 7.5% of the sample goes to the ten largest clones. The CDR3 runs 15 residues from the cysteine to the phenylalanine. The read is trimmed to its CDR3 DNA, 45 bases read in frame from base 1. According to the germline V gene (reference sequence), CDR1 reads SGHNT and CDR2 reads YYREEE. V loses 6 bases, J loses 5 bases, and the germline ends lie 21 bases apart.

On this clone itself: Its recognized antigen is unknown. No base qualities exist here, and no much larger clone lies one base off it.

The meaning of the sample's time point label: baseline, week 1 (first vaccination visit). Per the publication, the treatment or condition label means: pre-vaccination baseline after standard-of-care therapy. The donors had newly diagnosed IDH1-mutant astrocytomas of WHO grade 3 or 4 that showed loss of nuclear ATRX. The samples were drawn from NOA16, a multicentre, single-arm, open-label phase I trial in Germany that tested a mutant IDH1 peptide vaccine in humans for the first time. Blood drawn at visit V03 was used as the baseline sample for immunogenicity testing. The DNeasy Blood and Tissue Kit was used to extract genomic DNA from EDTA blood for TCRB sequencing.

The chain links TRBV5-4 with TRBJ2-7; a tentative D match to TRBD1 spans 7 bases. The material sequenced was PBMCs, taken from a glioma patient treated with radiotherapy, temozolomide or both. The receptor's source is a man in his fifties or sixties with glioma. The base sequence is TGTGCCAGCACCCAGGGGGGCTCCCGGGGCGACGAGCAGTACTTC. This sequence encodes CASTQGGSRGDEQYF.